This is a list of T cell receptor beta chains from one sample in a study of identical twins. TCRdb re-analysed the 5' RACE reads in MiXCR, keeping a single row per CDR3 protein. This table holds 1.5 million to 2 million distinct CDR3 sequences, about 32% found once. The sequenced sample was cord blood. The source of these receptors is a newborn girl in good health. Each CDR3 is given with its conserved first and last residue. Fields, in order: D gene, J gene, clone size, V gene, CDR3 DNA, CDR3 protein. D genes are given only for firm matches. Size tells how often a clone was seen (once, few, many) or the class of an expanded clone, and some rows leave it out.

>NA|TRBJ2-1|NA|TRBV2
TGTGCCAGCAGCATAGCAGGGGGGCGGTCGCAGAATGAGCAGTTCTTC
CASSIAGGRSQNEQFF
>NA|TRBJ1-5|NA|TRBV20-1
TGCAGTGCTAGAGTGGTAGGTTATAGCAATCAGCCCCAGCATTTT
CSARVVGYSNQPQHF
>NA|TRBJ2-7|NA|TRBV11-2
TGTGCCAGCAATAATCGTCCCTACGAGCAGTACTTC
CASNNRPYEQYF
>NA|TRBJ2-4|few|TRBV20-1
TGCAGTGCCGCCGAGGGGGCCAAAAACATTCAGTACTTC
CSAAEGAKNIQYF
>TRBD2|TRBJ2-3|many|TRBV24-1
TGTGCCACTTCCGAGCGGGAGGGCACAGATACGCAGTATTTT
CATSEREGTDTQYF
>NA|TRBJ2-3|few|TRBV3-1
TGTGCCAGCAGCCAAATGGTATCAGATACGCAGTATTTT
CASSQMVSDTQYF
>NA|TRBJ2-3|NA|TRBV4-1
TGCGCCAGCAGCCAATGGATCAGGGAAGCGCAGTATTTT
CASSQWIREAQYF
>NA|TRBJ2-4|NA|TRBV7-2
TGTGCCAGCAGCTTCGATCTTATTGACGAAAACCTCTCCTACGAGCAATACTTC
CASSFDLIDENLSYEQYF
>TRBD2|TRBJ2-7|many|TRBV4-2
TGTGCCAGCAGCCAAGATCTAGCGGGGGACAGTAGATACGAGCAGTACTTC
CASSQDLAGDSRYEQYF
>TRBD2|TRBJ2-7|few|TRBV20-1
TGCAGTGCAATCCTTAGCGGGAGGGAGTCCTACGAGCAGTACTTC
CSAILSGRESYEQYF
>TRBD2|TRBJ2-7|NA|TRBV20-1
TGCAGTGCCGGCCGTTTAGCGGGAGAAGGGGACAATGAGCAGTACTTC
CSAGRLAGEGDNEQYF
>NA|TRBJ1-4|few|TRBV20-1
TGCAGTGCTAGAGATCCCTGGGACGGCAATGAAAAACTGTTTTTT
CSARDPWDGNEKLFF
>TRBD1|TRBJ2-7|NA|TRBV7-2
TGTGCCAGCAGCGACGACAGGGGCTCCTACGAGCAGTACTTC
CASSDDRGSYEQYF
>NA|TRBJ2-7|NA|TRBV10-3
TGTGCCATCAGTGAAGAGTCCTACAATGAGCAGTACTTC
CAISEESYNEQYF
>TRBD2|TRBJ2-3|few|TRBV7-2
TGTGCCAGCACCATAAAGAGGACTAGCGAGAGAGATACGCAGTATTTT
CASTIKRTSERDTQYF
>NA|TRBJ2-1|few|TRBV9
TGTGCCAGCAGCGTAGCGGCGGGATACTACAATGAGCAGTTCTTC
CASSVAAGYYNEQFF
>NA|TRBJ2-5|few|TRBV5-6
TGTGCCAGCAGCCCCGAGGCGGGAGAGACCCAGTACTTC
CASSPEAGETQYF
>NA|TRBJ1-6|NA|TRBV4-2
TGTGCCAGCAGCCAAGATCAGTTTGGTGGGTCACCCCTCCACTTT
CASSQDQFGGSPLHF
>TRBD1|TRBJ1-1|NA|TRBV5-1
TGCGCCAGCAGCTTAGGGCCGGGACAGGGACAAAACACTGAAGCTTTCTTT
CASSLGPGQGQNTEAFF
>TRBD1|TRBJ2-1|NA|TRBV11-3
TGTGCCAGCAGCTTAGATTGGGGGACAGACGACAATGAGCAGTTCTTC
CASSLDWGTDDNEQFF
>NA|TRBJ1-5|few|TRBV6-6
TGTGCCAGCAGTGATTATAGGGATCAGCCCCAGCATTTT
CASSDYRDQPQHF
>NA|TRBJ1-5|NA|TRBV12-3/TRBV12-4
TGTGCCAGCAGTTTAGCGTGGGGCGGGGGCAACGGGGGCAATCAGCCCCAGCATTTT
CASSLAWGGGNGGNQPQHF
>NA|TRBJ2-7|NA|TRBV20-1
TGCAGTGCTAGAACCTTCTTAGGAGGGAACTACGAGCAGTACTTC
CSARTFLGGNYEQYF
>TRBD2|TRBJ2-3|NA|TRBV27
TGTGCTAGCAGTTTAAGTCGACCTAGCGGGAGGGGAGATACGCAGTATTTT
CASSLSRPSGRGDTQYF
>NA|TRBJ2-7|few|TRBV4-1
TGCGCCAGCAGCCAAGTTACCCTTTACGAGCAGTACTTC
CASSQVTLYEQYF
>NA|TRBJ2-1|many|TRBV12-3/TRBV12-4
TGTGCCATCCGCGACTTCAGCTCCTACAATGAGCAGTTCTTC
CAIRDFSSYNEQFF
>NA|TRBJ2-5|NA|TRBV18
TGTGCCAGCTCACTATTTGACGGCGGAGAGACCCAGTACTTC
CASSLFDGGETQYF
>NA|TRBJ1-6|NA|TRBV4-2
TGTGCCAGCAGCCAAGCGGCCAGCGATAATTCACCCATCCACTTT
CASSQAASDNSPIHF
>TRBD1|TRBJ1-3|NA|TRBV7-2
TGTGCCAGCAGCTTGAGGTGGACAGGGCAACCTGGAAACACCATATATTTT
CASSLRWTGQPGNTIYF
>NA|TRBJ2-1|NA|TRBV7-2
TGTGCCAGCAGCTTGACTTCCGGGACCAACAATGAGCAGTTCTTC
CASSLTSGTNNEQFF
>NA|TRBJ2-3|many|TRBV12-3/TRBV12-4
TGTGCCAGCAGTTTACTAGCGAGAGATACGCAGTATTTT
CASSLLARDTQYF
>TRBD1|TRBJ1-5|NA|TRBV4-1
TGCGCCAGCAGCCAAATAGGGGGCAGGCAGCCCCAGCATTTT
CASSQIGGRQPQHF
>TRBD2|TRBJ2-7|few|TRBV5-1
TGCGCCAGCAGCCCAAGGGACTACACCTACGAGCAGTACTTC
CASSPRDYTYEQYF
>NA|TRBJ2-7|NA|TRBV7-9
TGTGCCAGCAGCTTAGTGTCGGTCGGGGGAACATACGAGCAGTACTTC
CASSLVSVGGTYEQYF
>NA|TRBJ2-1|NA|TRBV13
TGTGCCAGCAGCCCCTCCGGTGGCACATACGCCGGGAATGAGCAGTTCTTC
CASSPSGGTYAGNEQFF
>NA|TRBJ1-1|NA|TRBV28
TGTGCCAGCAGTTTAGGGGCAGAGGCGGCGAACACTGAAGCTTTCTTT
CASSLGAEAANTEAFF
>NA|TRBJ2-5|many|TRBV6-6
TGTGCCAGCAGTTACTCGTCGTCTCCTGCCAGTCTCCAAGAGACCCAGTACTTC
CASSYSSSPASLQETQYF
>TRBD1|TRBJ1-6|NA|TRBV7-2
TGTGCCAGCAGCTTAAGTATGACAGGGAATTCACCCCTCCACTTT
CASSLSMTGNSPLHF
>NA|TRBJ2-1|NA|TRBV2
TGTGCCAGCGGGATTAGCTCCCACAATGAGCAGTTCTTC
CASGISSHNEQFF
>TRBD1|TRBJ1-4|few|TRBV20-1
TGCAGTGCTAGACGACCCGGGACAGCTAATGAAAAACTGTTTTTT
CSARRPGTANEKLFF
>NA|TRBJ2-1|NA|TRBV5-1
TGCGCCAGCAGCTTGGCTGCTTACAATGAGCGGTTCTTC
CASSLAAYNERFF
>TRBD1|TRBJ1-2|NA|TRBV7-2
TGTGCCAGCAGCGCGATACAGGGGTTTTGGGCCATCTATGGCTACACCTTC
CASSAIQGFWAIYGYTF
>NA|TRBJ2-7|few|TRBV7-2
TGTGCCAGCAGCTTATCGTCAATTGACAGGAAGACCTACGAGCAGTACTTC
CASSLSSIDRKTYEQYF
>TRBD1|TRBJ1-5|NA|TRBV7-2
TGTGCCAGCGGCACCGGGACAGGGCGGAATCAGCCCCAGCATTTT
CASGTGTGRNQPQHF
>TRBD1|TRBJ2-7|NA|TRBV6-2/TRBV6-3
TGTGCCAGCAGTTACAACAGGGGGCACGAGCAGTACTTC
CASSYNRGHEQYF
>TRBD2|TRBJ2-3|NA|TRBV4-1
TGCGCCAGCAGCCTGAGGGTTAGCGGGGGATCATATACGCAGTATTTT
CASSLRVSGGSYTQYF
>NA|TRBJ2-4|NA|TRBV20-1
TGCAGTGCTAGCCCCCGAACCCTAGGGGGGGACATTCAGTACTTC
CSASPRTLGGDIQYF
>TRBD2|TRBJ2-3|NA|TRBV20-1
TGCAGTGCTTCCCCTAGCGGGGGGGCGACAGATACGCAGTATTTT
CSASPSGGATDTQYF
>TRBD1|TRBJ2-3|few|TRBV10-3
TGTGCCATCAGTGGCCGGGACAGGCTCACAGATACGCAGTATTTT
CAISGRDRLTDTQYF
>NA|TRBJ1-5|NA|TRBV6-1
TGTGCCAGCCGGACACTGAATCAGCCCCAGCATTTT
CASRTLNQPQHF
>TRBD1|TRBJ1-5|few|TRBV10-3
TGTGCCATCAGTCGGGACAGGGAAAATCAGCCCCAGCATTTT
CAISRDRENQPQHF
>NA|TRBJ1-2|few|TRBV6-6
TGTGCCAGCCAGGGACTCTTCTATGGCTACACCTTC
CASQGLFYGYTF
>TRBD1|TRBJ2-5|few|TRBV20-1
TGCAGTGCTGACTACACAGGGGGCCGGGAGACCCAGTACTTC
CSADYTGGRETQYF
>TRBD1|TRBJ2-3|NA|TRBV5-4
TGTGCCAGCAGCTTGGAGCCCACAGGGGGCACAGATACGCAGTATTTT
CASSLEPTGGTDTQYF
>NA|TRBJ1-6|few|TRBV5-1
TGCGCCAGCAGCTTGCCAGGGAACGGTTCACCCCTCCACTTT
CASSLPGNGSPLHF